This T cell receptor (beta chain) appears in the sequencing data of a study of vaccination effects on CD4 cells after COVID-19. Study-level information: It was two doses of either the BNT162b2 or mRNA-1273 vaccine that participants received.

A word on this clone: Its specificity is unknown.

Germline V CDR1 and CDR2: WSHSY, SAAADI. CDR3 length: 14 residues. V was pared by 0 bases and J by 6 bases, with 11 bases between. Following 10 days of culture, CD4+ T cells were isolated. The table came from immunoSEQ multiplex PCR; TCRdb's copy has only in-frame clones and leaves some out. The repertoire has around 41,000 clones, around 76% of them found once; the top ten carry nearly 3%. This chain joins TRBV10-2 and TRBJ2-5; unclear D gene. Sequenced here: CD4+ T cells from PBMCs cultured without peptide, sampled before COVID-19 vaccination. The TCR comes from a human donor who received a COVID-19 vaccine. The CDR3 DNA reads TGCGCCAGCAGTGAGTCGGGCACGACCAAGACCCAGTACTTC. Its protein product is CASSESGTTKTQYF.